The rows below give T cell receptor beta chains drawn from one sample of a study of T cell changes during pregnancy in multiple sclerosis. The protocol was immunoSEQ multiplex PCR, while the TCRdb copy is restricted to in-frame clones and leaves out a portion. The sample shows about 77,000 clones, about 93% of them seen only once. The specimen was peripheral blood, collected after pregnancy. These receptors originate from a female donor in good health, enrolled as a control in a pregnancy study. CDR3s include the opening cysteine and the closing phenylalanine or tryptophan. The order of the fields is V gene, D gene, J gene, CDR3 protein. D genes are given only for firm matches.

TRBV7-9	TRBD1	TRBJ1-2	CASSLGTGGDGYTF
TRBV2	TRBD1	TRBJ1-1	CASRSGQGGSAFF
TRBV4-1	.	TRBJ1-5	CASSRDRWFNSNQPQHF
TRBV10-3	TRBD2	TRBJ2-6	CAIAAGGSGANVLTF
TRBV28	.	TRBJ1-3	CASSLFSRSISGNTIYF
TRBV10-1	.	TRBJ2-2	CASRGGSTGELFF
TRBV5-6	.	TRBJ2-7	CASSLAHASGWNHEQYF
TRBV28	.	TRBJ2-5	CASIRGTSKETQYF
TRBV7-3	TRBD2	TRBJ2-3	CASSFIGGGTDTQYF
TRBV5-1	.	TRBJ2-7	CASSLGGRDEQYF
TRBV5-1	.	TRBJ2-5	CASRGSLIETQYF